Shown below are 4 T cell receptor beta chains from a single sample sequenced in a study of immune heterogeneity within non-small cell lung tumors (dated 2018 in TCRdb). Sequenced using a HiSeq X Ten. The TCR beta CDR3 region was amplified with a multiplex PCR system whose first round ran for roughly 11 cycles using 32 V-gene forward primers and 13 J-gene reverse primers. The public reads were reprocessed in TCRdb via fastp at Q25 and MiXCR, keeping in-frame beta chains. All rows with the same CDR3 protein become a single entry with the most common DNA and genes. The sample table lists approximately 9,600 distinct CDR3 sequences, roughly 29% of them with a count of one. Of the sample, 20% to 30% is held by the ten largest clones. The TCR template was genomic DNA extracted from bulk tumor tissue, and around 0.55 ug of gDNA was amplified for each sample. During surgery, multiple biopsies were taken from each primary tumor, with sampling sites spaced as far apart as possible within the tumor mass. Patients in the study cohort, which was described as untreated, were newly diagnosed NSCLC cases going through curative surgery.

Sequences were obtained from lung tumor tissue. The origin of the receptors is a woman aged 45-59 years with non-small cell lung cancer.

This clonotype showed up just a few times. This rearrangement joins TRBV19 to TRBJ2-1, with 9 nucleotides matching TRBD2. This CDR3 is 15 amino acids long. The germline CDR1 and CDR2 sequences are LNHDA and SQIVND (reference sequence). V trimming: 8 bases; J trimming: 3 bases; junction bases outside the gene matches: 8. CDR3 nucleotides: TGTGCCAGTGTCTCGGGTAGCGGGGGCTACAATGAGCAGTTCTTC. Translating gives CASVSGSGGYNEQFF.

This clonotype was seen a few times. The J gene is TRBJ1-5, the V gene TRBV10-2, with TRBD1 as a possible D gene (6 bases). The CDR3 length is 14 residues. Trimming stripped 7 bases from V and 4 bases from J, with 14 bases between. In germline, CDR1 is WSHSY, CDR2 SAAADI. CDR3 protein: CASKVHGQNQPQHF. CDR3 bases: TGCGCCAGCAAAGTTCACGGACAGAATCAGCCCCAGCATTTT.

The rearrangement joins TRBV10-3 to TRBJ1-4; no clear D gene. The V gene lost 0 bases and the J gene lost 7 bases, with 12 bases spanning the gap. CDR1 is ENHRY and CDR2 is SYGVKD in the germline V gene. This CDR3 comprises 15 residues. The CDR3, as DNA: TGTGCCATCAGTGAGTCGATCGGGGTTAGTGAAAAACTGTTTTTT. The encoded protein is CAISESIGVSEKLFF.

In its sample, this clonotype was seen many times. This chain links TRBV7-7 with TRBJ2-5; the match to TRBD2 covers 11 bases. The V gene's germline CDR1 is SSHAT and CDR2 FNYEAQ (reference sequence). Germline trimming cut 1 base from V and 7 bases from J; bases unmatched to any gene: 14. This CDR3 contains 18 residues. This CDR3 is CASSLEPSGGFSLGTQYF. CDR3 bases: TGTGCCAGCAGCTTAGAGCCTAGCGGGGGGTTCAGTCTAGGGACCCAGTACTTC.